The 4 T cell receptor beta chains given below trace back to one sample, sequenced in a study of regulatory T cells in long-lasting Graves disease. With iRepertoire HTBI primers and Arm-PCR of CDR3 regions, TCR beta libraries were built. One entry per CDR3 protein results from TCRdb running MiXCR on the multiplex PCR reads. The data show roughly 300,000 distinct CDR3 sequences, 22% seen once. Indicated time point: persistent/refractory GD, antithyroid drugs over 5 years with positive TRAb. PBMC RNA served as the TCR library source. The starting material was peripheral blood mononuclear cells (PBMCs), obtained when the disease was refractory, from a patient treated with antithyroid drugs. The receptors here all came from a female donor with Graves disease.

This chain connects TRBV19 to TRBJ1-5; TRBD1 is a possible D gene (5 bases). This CDR3 region has 13 residues. Trimming stripped 8 bases from V and 9 bases from J, with 17 bases between. Germline V gene sequence: CDR1 LNHDA, CDR2 SQIVND (reference sequence). Here the CDR3 reads CASQVRGRRPQHF. The DNA for the CDR3 is TGTGCCAGTCAAGTGAGGGGACGTAGGCCCCAGCATTTT.

There are many counts of this clonotype. The chain is built from TRBV20-1 and TRBJ1-6, with TRBD1 matching over 10 bases. Per the germline V gene, CDR1 is DFQATT and CDR2 is SNEGSKA (reference sequence). The ends lost 7 bases at V and 8 bases at J; junction bases unmatched: 8. The CDR3 extends over 14 amino acids. The CDR3 nucleotides are TGCAGTGTTAAGGCCGGGACAGGGGATTCACCCCTCCACTTT. Translating it yields CSVKAGTGDSPLHF.

The V and J genes are TRBV2 and TRBJ2-3, with D possibly matching TRBD2 (6 bases). The CDR3 is 18 amino acids. V shed 1 base and J shed 0 bases, with 17 bases lying between them. Germline CDR1 SNHLY, CDR2 FYNNEI. This chain's CDR3 is CASSEGRWRETSTDTQYF. The CDR3 region has the DNA TGTGCCAGCAGTGAAGGGCGCTGGAGGGAAACTAGCACAGATACGCAGTATTTT.

This clonotype occurred a few times. The chain links TRBV2 to TRBJ2-1; maybe TRBD1 (5 bases). The CDR3 contains 14 residues. Germline V gene lookup returns CDR1 SNHLY and CDR2 FYNNEI. Trimming shortened V by 1 base and J by 3 bases, and 7 bases separated the two germline ends. CDR3 coding DNA: TGTGCCAGCAGTGAAGGGGGCGGCTACAATGAGCAGTTCTTC. Its protein is CASSEGGGYNEQFF.